This TCR beta chain was identified in a study of T cell responses to AZD1222 COVID-19 vaccine. Researchers grouped second doses given at about 4 or about 12 weeks into one pool. CDR1 SGHDN and CDR2 FVKESK come from the germline V gene. This CDR3 has 17 amino acids. V dropped 3 bases and J dropped 5; count of bases not matched to a gene: 12. Notes on the study in general: Possibly, clonal diversity was underestimated; donors were largely white British and included more females. Repertoire sampling occurred only after the peak T cell response.

Measured with immunoSEQ multiplex PCR; TCRdb has only the in-frame clones, and not every one. The table has some 140,000 clones, approximately 86% seen once; the top ten hold 4.5% to 7%. A word on this clone: The antigen is undetermined.

This receptor was identified in an adult who received the AZD1222 COVID-19 vaccine. The rearrangement uses TRBV14 and TRBJ1-4, with 7 bases fitting TRBD1. Sequencing used peripheral blood, obtained 28 days after the second AZD1222 dose. The CDR3 bases are TGTGCCAGCAGCCAGCAACCCCCGGGACAGACAAATGAAAAACTGTTTTTT. It encodes CASSQQPPGQTNEKLFF.